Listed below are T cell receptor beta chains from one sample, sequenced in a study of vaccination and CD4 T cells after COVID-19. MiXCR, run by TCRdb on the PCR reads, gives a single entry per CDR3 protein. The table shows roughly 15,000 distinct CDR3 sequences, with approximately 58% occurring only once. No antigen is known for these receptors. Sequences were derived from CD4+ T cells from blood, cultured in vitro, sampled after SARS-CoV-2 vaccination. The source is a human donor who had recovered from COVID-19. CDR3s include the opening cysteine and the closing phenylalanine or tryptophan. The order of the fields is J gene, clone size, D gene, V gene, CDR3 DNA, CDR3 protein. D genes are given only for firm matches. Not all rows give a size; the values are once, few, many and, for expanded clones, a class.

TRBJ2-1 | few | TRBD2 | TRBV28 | TGTGCCAGCAGCATGATGGCGGGGGGGTTAAGAGAGCAGTTCTTC | CASSMMAGGLREQFF
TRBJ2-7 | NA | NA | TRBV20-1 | TGCAGTGCTAGTAAGGGTAGGAGCTCCTACGAGCAGTACTTC | CSASKGRSSYEQYF
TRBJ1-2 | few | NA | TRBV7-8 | TGTGCCAGCAGCCCGACCCAGGGAATTGGCGGCTACACCTTC | CASSPTQGIGGYTF
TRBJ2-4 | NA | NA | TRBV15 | TGTGCCACCAGCGGGGGTGGCGGTCCAATAAACATTCAGTACTTC | CATSGGGGPINIQYF
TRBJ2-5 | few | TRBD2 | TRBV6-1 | TGTGCCAGCAGCCGGGGACTAGCGGTGCTGGAGACCCAGTACTTC | CASSRGLAVLETQYF
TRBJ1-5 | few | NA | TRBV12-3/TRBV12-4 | TGTGCCAGCAGTTTGTTAGGTGGTCAGCCCCAGCATTTT | CASSLLGGQPQHF
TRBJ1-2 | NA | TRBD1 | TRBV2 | TGTGCCAGCAATTTCGACAGGGGGGGCTACACCTTC | CASNFDRGGYTF
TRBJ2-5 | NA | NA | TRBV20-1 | TGCAGTGCTAGAGGTCCGGGGGTAGAGACCCAGTACTTC | CSARGPGVETQYF
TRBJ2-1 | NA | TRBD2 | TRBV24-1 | TGTGCCACCAGCTCTAACGAAAGGACTAGCGGCGGAATGGAGCAGTTCTTC | CATSSNERTSGGMEQFF
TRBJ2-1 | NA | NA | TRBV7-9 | TGTGCCAGCAGCGCCAGGGTAGCGGTTGAGCAGTTCTTC | CASSARVAVEQFF
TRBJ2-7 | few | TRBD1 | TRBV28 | TGTGCCAGCAGTTCCTGGACAGGGGCGGCCTACGAGCAGTACTTC | CASSSWTGAAYEQYF
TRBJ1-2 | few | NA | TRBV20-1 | TGCAGTGCTCTGGGTTGGTATGGCTACACCTTC | CSALGWYGYTF
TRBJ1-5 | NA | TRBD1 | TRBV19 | TGTGCCAGTCGACAGGGGGGGAACAATCAGCCCCAGCATTTT | CASRQGGNNQPQHF
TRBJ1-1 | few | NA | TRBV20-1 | TGCAGTGCTAGAGAAGTTGGCGGGCAAAGGATTATTAACACTGAAGCTTTCTTT | CSAREVGGQRIINTEAFF
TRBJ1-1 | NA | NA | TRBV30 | TGTGCCTGTTCAGGCTCACCAGTCAACACTGAAGCTTTCTTT | CACSGSPVNTEAFF
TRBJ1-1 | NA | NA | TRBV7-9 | TGTGCCAGCAGCTTAGCCAGGGAGGGAGAAGCTTTCTTT | CASSLAREGEAFF
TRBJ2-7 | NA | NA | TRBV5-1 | TGCGCCAGCAGCTTGTACTTGGGCTACGAGCAGTACTTC | CASSLYLGYEQYF
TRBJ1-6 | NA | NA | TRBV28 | TGTGCCAGCAGGATGGGACATACCTCCTATAATTCACCCCTCCACTTT | CASRMGHTSYNSPLHF
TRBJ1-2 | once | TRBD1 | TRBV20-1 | TGCAGTGCTAGAGGAAACTTCCAGGTGGGGCCACAGGGGGAGGTCAACTATGGCTACACCTTC | CSARGNFQVGPQGEVNYGYTF
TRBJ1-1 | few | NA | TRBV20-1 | TGCAGTGCTAGAGTTGAAGCGAACACTGAAGCTTTCTTT | CSARVEANTEAFF
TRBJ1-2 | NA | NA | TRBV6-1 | TGTGCCAGCATCCTTACAGGGAGCTATGGCTACACCTTC | CASILTGSYGYTF
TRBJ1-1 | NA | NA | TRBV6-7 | TGTGCCAGCAGTTACTGCCGTGTGGGCGGAGGAACTGAAGCTTTCTTT | CASSYCRVGGGTEAFF
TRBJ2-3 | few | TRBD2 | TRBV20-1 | TGCAGTGCTAGAGCGGTGCGGGGGGAAGATACGCAGTATTTT | CSARAVRGEDTQYF
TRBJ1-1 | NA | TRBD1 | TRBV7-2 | TGTGCCAGCAGCTTAGGTGGGACAGAGAACACTGAAGCTTTCTTT | CASSLGGTENTEAFF
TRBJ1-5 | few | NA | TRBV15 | TGTGCCACCAGCGTACAGGGTCAGGGGAATCAGCCCCAGCATTTT | CATSVQGQGNQPQHF
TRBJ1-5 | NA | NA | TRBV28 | TGTGCCAGCAGCACTCCTTTCGAAGGCTCGCGCAATCAGCCCCAGCATTTT | CASSTPFEGSRNQPQHF
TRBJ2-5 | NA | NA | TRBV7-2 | TGTGCCAGCAGCCCGACAGGTAATGGAGAGACCCAGTACTTC | CASSPTGNGETQYF